This TCR beta chain was captured in a study of shared clonotypes between healthy human individuals. Findings and caveats of the study: A handful of donors showed sharing of about 4.6% of naive CD4 clonotypes.

Over several immunoSEQ plates, each subset's genomic DNA was distributed in even portions. Profiled with immunoSEQ multiplex PCR; TCRdb holds only in-frame clones, not every one. The repertoire holds roughly 810,000 clones, with roughly 96% as singletons. In regard to this clone: Its antigen is unknown.

Trimming removed 0 bases from V and 2 bases from J, with 11 bases in between. This CDR3 spans 15 amino acids. In germline, CDR1 is LGHNA, CDR2 YSLEER. In the naive CD8 group, cells lacked CD45RO and were positively selected for CCR7, so terminally differentiated effector memory CD45RA+ cells were left out. Adults of Caucasian background living in Nashville, Tennessee made up all donors. This chain uses TRBV4-3 with TRBJ2-7, with D possibly matching TRBD1 (5 bases). The sample taken for sequencing was naive CD8+ T cells sorted from blood. This clonotype was obtained from a man younger than 40 in good health. The chain's CDR3 is CASSQDSRGPYEQYF. CDR3 coding DNA: TGCGCCAGCAGCCAAGATTCTAGGGGCCCCTACGAGCAGTACTTC.